The 4 T cell receptor beta chains below all came from one sample that was sequenced in a study of blood T cells in healthy people across ages. The second PCR ran roughly 6 to 11 cycles with a sample-barcoded 5' primer and J-beta primers. TCRdb re-called the 5' RACE reads with MiXCR, one entry per CDR3 protein. The repertoire has approximately 1.5 million distinct CDR3 sequences, 40% to 45% of them found once; the top ten carry around 4%. The sample consisted of blood. The receptors were sampled from a woman aged 18-35 years in good health.

The rearrangement uses TRBV30 and TRBJ2-5, with a weak D call TRBD1 (6 bases). The end of the DNA aligns better with TRBJ2-7, so the J call may be wrong. Germline CDR1 and CDR2: GTSNPN and SVGIG (reference sequence). This CDR3 region has 13 residues. CDR3 region: CAWSDGQGNEQYF. In nucleotides, the CDR3 is TGTGCCTGGAGTGATGGTCAGGGGAACGAGCAGTACTTC.

This clonotype was seen once. The V gene is TRBV5-1, the J gene TRBJ2-5; D ambiguous. Germline CDR1 is SGHRS and CDR2 is YFSETQ. The V end was cut by 7 bases, the J end by 11 bases, with 15 bases between. CDR3 size: 11 residues. CDR3: CASHFDGEQYF. CDR3 nucleotides: TGCGCCAGCCACTTCGACGGTGAGCAGTACTTC.

A word on this clonotype: A much larger clone sits a single nucleotide away, making a read error possible. V is TRBV29-1 and J is TRBJ2-1; a possible D gene is TRBD2 (6 bases). The germline CDR1 and CDR2 sequences are SQVTM and ANQGSEA. Trimming stripped 6 bases from V and 13 bases from J, with 16 bases between. The CDR3 runs to 11 residues. CDR3 in DNA: TGCAGCGTGGAGGGAGAAGCGACCCAGTTCTTC. Translation gives CSVEGEATQFF.

The rearrangement links TRBV12-3 or TRBV12-4 to TRBJ2-1; D gene unclear. The end of the DNA is better explained by TRBJ2-7, so the J call may be wrong. The CDR3 spans 14 residues. CDR3 amino acids: CASRTLKTYNEQYF. Written as DNA, the CDR3 is TGTGCCAGCAGGACCCTAAAAACTTACAATGAGCAGTACTTC.